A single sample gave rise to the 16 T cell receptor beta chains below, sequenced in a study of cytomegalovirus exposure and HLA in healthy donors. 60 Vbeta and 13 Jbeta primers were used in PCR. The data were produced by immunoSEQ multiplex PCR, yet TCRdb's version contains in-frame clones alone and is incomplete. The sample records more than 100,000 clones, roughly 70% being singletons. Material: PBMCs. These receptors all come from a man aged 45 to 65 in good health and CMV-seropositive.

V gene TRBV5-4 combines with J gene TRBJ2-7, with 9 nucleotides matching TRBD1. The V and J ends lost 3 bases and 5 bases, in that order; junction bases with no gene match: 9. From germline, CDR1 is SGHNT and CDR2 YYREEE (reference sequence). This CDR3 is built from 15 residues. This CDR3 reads CASSSLGTGLHEQYF. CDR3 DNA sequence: TGTGCCAGCAGCTCCCTGGGGACAGGGCTGCACGAGCAGTACTTC. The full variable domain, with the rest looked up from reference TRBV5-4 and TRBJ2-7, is ETGVTQSPTHLIKTRGQQVTLRCSSQSGHNTVSWYQQALGQGPQFIFQYYREEENGRGNFPPRFSGLQFPNYSSELNVNALELDDSALYLCASSSLGTGLHEQYFGPGTRLTVT.

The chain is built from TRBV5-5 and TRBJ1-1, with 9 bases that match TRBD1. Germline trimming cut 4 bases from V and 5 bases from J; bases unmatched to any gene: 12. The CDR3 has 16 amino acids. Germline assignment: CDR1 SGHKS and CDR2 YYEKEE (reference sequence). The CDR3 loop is CASSRDRVFGVTEAFF. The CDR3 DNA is TGTGCCAGCAGCCGGGACAGGGTCTTTGGAGTAACTGAAGCTTTCTTT.

The CDR3 region has the DNA TGCGCCAGCAGCCCAGTGCAGGGGACTAACTATGGCTACACCTTC. Translated: CASSPVQGTNYGYTF. The chain employs TRBV4-1 and TRBJ1-2, with D maybe TRBD1 (6 bases). V was trimmed by 4 bases and J by 0 bases, leaving 12 bases between them. Germline-derived CDR1 and CDR2 are MGHRA and YSYEKL. The CDR3 spans 15 residues.

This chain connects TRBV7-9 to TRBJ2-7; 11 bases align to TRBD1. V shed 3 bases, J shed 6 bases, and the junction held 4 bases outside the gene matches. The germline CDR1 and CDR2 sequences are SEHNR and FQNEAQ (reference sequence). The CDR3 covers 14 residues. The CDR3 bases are TGTGCCAGCAGCTTTGGACAGGGGGCTGGCGAGCAGTACTTC. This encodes CASSFGQGAGEQYF. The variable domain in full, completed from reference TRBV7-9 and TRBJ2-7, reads DTGVSQNPRHKITKRGQNVTFRCDPISEHNRLYWYRQTLGQGPEFLTYFQNEAQLEKSRLLSDRFSAERPKGSFSTLEIQRTEQGDSAMYLCASSFGQGAGEQYFGPGTRLTVT.

CDR3 bases: TGCAGTGCCGTGTACAATGAGCAGTTCTTC. Its protein product is CSAVYNEQFF. The V gene is TRBV20-1, the J gene TRBJ2-1; D ambiguous. The CDR3 totals 10 residues. The V end lost 6 bases, the J end lost 4 bases, and 4 bases lay between the germline ends. Germline V lookup: CDR1 DFQATT, CDR2 SNEGSKA (reference sequence).

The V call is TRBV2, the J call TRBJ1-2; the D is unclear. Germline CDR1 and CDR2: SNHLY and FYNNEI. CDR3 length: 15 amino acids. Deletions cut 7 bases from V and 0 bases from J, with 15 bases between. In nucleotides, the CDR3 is TGTGCCAGCATTGTTTCAGGATCAGCTAACTATGGCTACACCTTC. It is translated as CASIVSGSANYGYTF.

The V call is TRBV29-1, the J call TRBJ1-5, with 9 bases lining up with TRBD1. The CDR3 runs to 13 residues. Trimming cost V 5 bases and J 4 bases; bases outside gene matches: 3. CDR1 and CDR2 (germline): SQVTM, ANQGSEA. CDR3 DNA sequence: TGCAGCGTTCGACAGGGGGAAAATCAGCCCCAGCATTTT. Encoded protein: CSVRQGENQPQHF.

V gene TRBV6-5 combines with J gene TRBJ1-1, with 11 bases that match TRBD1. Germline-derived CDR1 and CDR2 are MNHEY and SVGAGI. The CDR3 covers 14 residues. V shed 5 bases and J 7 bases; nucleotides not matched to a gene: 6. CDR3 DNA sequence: TGTGCCAGCAGTGCGGACAGGGGGCTCGATGAAGCTTTCTTT. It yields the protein CASSADRGLDEAFF.

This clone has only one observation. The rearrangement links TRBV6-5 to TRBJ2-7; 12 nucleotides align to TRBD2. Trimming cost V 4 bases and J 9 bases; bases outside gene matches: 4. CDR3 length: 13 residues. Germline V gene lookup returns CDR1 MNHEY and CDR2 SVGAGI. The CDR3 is CASSLLAGGRQYF. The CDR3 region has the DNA TGTGCCAGCAGTTTACTAGCGGGAGGTCGGCAGTACTTC.

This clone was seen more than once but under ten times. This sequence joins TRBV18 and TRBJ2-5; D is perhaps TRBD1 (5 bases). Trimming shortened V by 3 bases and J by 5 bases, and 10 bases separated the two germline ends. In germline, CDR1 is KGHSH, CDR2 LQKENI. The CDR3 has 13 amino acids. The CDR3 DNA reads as TGTGCCAGCTCACCTCAGGGTGGGGAGACCCAGTACTTC. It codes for CASSPQGGETQYF.

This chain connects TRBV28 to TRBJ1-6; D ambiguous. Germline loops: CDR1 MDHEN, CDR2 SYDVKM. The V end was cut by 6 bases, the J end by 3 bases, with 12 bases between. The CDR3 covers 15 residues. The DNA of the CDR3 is TGTGCCAGCAGCCCTCCAGATCTCTATAATTCACCCCTCCACTTT. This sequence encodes CASSPPDLYNSPLHF.

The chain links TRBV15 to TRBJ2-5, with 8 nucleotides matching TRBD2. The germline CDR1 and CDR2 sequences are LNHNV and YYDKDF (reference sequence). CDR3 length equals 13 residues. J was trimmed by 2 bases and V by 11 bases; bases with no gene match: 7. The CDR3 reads CAATGGGQETQYF. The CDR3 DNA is TGTGCCGCCACGGGGGGGGGACAAGAGACCCAGTACTTC.

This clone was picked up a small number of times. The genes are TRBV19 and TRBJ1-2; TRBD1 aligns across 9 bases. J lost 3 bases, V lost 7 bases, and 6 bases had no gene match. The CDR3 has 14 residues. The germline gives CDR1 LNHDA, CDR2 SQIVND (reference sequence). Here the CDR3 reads CASIHRDRDYGYTF. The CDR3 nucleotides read TGTGCCAGTATTCACCGGGACAGGGACTATGGCTACACCTTC.

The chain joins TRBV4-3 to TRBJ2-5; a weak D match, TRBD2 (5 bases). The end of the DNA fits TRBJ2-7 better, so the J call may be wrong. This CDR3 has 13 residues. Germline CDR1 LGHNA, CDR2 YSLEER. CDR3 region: CASSQRQGLEQYF. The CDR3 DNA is TGCGCCAGCAGCCAACGACAAGGACTCGAGCAGTACTTC.

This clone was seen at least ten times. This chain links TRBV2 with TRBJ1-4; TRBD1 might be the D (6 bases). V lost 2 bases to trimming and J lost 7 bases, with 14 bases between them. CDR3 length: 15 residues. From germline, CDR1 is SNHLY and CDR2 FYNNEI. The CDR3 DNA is TGTGCCAGCAGTGAAAGCGGCAGGGGCGGTGAAAAACTGTTTTTT. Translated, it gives CASSESGRGGEKLFF.

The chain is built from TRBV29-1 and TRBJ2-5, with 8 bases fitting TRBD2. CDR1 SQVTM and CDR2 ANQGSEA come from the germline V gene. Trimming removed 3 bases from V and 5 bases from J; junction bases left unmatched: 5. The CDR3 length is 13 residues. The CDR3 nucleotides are TGCAGCGTTGAGTTGGTAGCGGGGGAGACCCAGTACTTC. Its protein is CSVELVAGETQYF.